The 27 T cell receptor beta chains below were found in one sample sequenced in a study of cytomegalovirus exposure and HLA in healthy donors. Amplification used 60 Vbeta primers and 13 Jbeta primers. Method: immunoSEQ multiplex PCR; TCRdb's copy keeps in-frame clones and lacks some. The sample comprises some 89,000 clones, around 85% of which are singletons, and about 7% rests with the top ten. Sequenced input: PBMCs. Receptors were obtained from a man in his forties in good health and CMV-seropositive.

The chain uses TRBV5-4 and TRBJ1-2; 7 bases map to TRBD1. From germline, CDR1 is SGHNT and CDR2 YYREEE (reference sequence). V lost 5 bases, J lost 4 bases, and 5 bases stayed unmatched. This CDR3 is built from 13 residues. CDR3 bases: TGTGCCAGCAGGCCTGGGACAGCCTATGGCTACACCTTC. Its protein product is CASRPGTAYGYTF.

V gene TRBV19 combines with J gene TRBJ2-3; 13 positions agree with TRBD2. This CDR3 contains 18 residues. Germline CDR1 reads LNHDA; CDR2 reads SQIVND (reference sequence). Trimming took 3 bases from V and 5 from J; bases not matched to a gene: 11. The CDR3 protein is CASSIGSGLAGPRDTQYF. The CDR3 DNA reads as TGTGCCAGTAGTATCGGATCGGGACTAGCGGGGCCAAGAGATACGCAGTATTTT. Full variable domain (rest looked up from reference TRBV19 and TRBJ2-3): DGGITQSPKYLFRKEGQNVTLSCEQNLNHDAMYWYRQDPGQGLRLIYYSQIVNDFQKGDIAEGYSVSREKKESFPLTVTSAQKNPTAFYLCASSIGSGLAGPRDTQYFGPGTRLTVL.

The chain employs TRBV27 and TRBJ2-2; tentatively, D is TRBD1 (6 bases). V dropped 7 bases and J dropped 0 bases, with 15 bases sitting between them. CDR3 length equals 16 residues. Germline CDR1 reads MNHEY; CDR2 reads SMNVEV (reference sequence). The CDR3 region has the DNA TGTGCCAGCACCTGGACAGAGAACGCGAACACCGGGGAGCTGTTTTTT. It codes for CASTWTENANTGELFF.

The DNA of the CDR3 is TGCAGCGTTGATACTAATGGCTACACCTTC. Encoded protein: CSVDTNGYTF. The genes are TRBV29-1 and TRBJ1-2, with D unclear. Trimming pared 3 bases from V and 6 bases from J, leaving 5 bases between. This CDR3 has 10 amino acids. Germline V gene sequence: CDR1 SQVTM, CDR2 ANQGSEA.

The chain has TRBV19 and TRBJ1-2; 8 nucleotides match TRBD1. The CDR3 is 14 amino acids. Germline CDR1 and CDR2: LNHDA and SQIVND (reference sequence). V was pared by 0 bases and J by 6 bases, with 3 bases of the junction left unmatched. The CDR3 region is CASSIDRGQHGYTF. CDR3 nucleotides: TGTGCCAGTAGTATAGACAGGGGGCAGCATGGCTACACCTTC.

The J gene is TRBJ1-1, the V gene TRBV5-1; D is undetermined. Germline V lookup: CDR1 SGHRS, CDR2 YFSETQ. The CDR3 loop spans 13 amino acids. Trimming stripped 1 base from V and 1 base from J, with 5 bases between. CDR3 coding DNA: TGCGCCAGCAGCTTGAGCCAGAACACTGAAGCTTTCTTT. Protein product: CASSLSQNTEAFF.

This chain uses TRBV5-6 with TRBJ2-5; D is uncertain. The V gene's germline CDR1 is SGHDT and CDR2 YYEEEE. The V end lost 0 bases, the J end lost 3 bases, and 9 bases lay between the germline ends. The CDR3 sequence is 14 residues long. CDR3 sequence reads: CASSLAFQKETQYF. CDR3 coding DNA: TGTGCCAGCAGCTTGGCATTTCAGAAAGAGACCCAGTACTTC.

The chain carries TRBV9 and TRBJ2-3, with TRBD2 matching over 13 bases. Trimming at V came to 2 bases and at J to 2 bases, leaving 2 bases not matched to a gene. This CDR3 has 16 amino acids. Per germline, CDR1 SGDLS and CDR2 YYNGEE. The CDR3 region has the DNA TGTGCCAGCAGCGTTGGGACTAGCGGGAACACAGATACGCAGTATTTT. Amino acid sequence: CASSVGTSGNTDTQYF.

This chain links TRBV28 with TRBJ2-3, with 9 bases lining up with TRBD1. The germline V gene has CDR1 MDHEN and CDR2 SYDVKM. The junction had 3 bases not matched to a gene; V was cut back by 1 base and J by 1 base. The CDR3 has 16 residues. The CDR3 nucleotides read TGTGCCAGCAGTTTATTAAGGACAGGGGGCACAGATACGCAGTATTTT. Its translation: CASSLLRTGGTDTQYF.

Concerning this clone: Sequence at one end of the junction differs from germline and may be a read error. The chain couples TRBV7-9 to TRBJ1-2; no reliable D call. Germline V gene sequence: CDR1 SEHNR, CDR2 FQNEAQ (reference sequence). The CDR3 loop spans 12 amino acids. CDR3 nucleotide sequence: TGTTCCAGCAGCCCCCCGAGCGGGGGCTACACCTTC. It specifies CSSSPPSGGYTF.

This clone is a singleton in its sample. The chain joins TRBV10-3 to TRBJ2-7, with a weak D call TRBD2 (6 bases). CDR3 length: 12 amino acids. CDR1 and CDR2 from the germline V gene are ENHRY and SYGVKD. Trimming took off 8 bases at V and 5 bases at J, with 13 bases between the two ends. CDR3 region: CAIGGVTNEQYF. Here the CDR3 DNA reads TGTGCCATCGGAGGGGTGACGAACGAGCAGTACTTC.

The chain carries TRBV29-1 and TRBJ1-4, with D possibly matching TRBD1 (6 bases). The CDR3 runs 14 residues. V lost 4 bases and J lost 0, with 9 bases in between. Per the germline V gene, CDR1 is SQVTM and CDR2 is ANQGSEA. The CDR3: CSVAGTTTNEKLFF. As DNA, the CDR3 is TGCAGCGTTGCCGGGACAACAACTAATGAAAAACTGTTTTTT.

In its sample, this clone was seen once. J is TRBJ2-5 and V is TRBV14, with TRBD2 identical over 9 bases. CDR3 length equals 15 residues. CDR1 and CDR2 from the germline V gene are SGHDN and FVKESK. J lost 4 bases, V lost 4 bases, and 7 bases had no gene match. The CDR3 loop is CASSPSGERGETQYF. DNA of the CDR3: TGTGCCAGCAGCCCTAGCGGGGAGCGGGGAGAGACCCAGTACTTC.

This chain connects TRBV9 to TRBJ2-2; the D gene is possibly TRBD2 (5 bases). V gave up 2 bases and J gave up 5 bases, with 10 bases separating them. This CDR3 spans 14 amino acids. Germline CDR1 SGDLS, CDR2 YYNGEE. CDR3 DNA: TGTGCCAGCAGCGTGAGTCCGGGGACCGGGGAGCTGTTTTTT. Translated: CASSVSPGTGELFF.

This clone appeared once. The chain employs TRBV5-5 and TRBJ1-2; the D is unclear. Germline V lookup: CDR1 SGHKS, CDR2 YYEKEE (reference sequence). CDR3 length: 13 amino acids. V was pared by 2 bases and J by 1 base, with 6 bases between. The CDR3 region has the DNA TGTGCCAGCAGCTTACAAGTTAACTATGGCTACACCTTC. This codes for CASSLQVNYGYTF.

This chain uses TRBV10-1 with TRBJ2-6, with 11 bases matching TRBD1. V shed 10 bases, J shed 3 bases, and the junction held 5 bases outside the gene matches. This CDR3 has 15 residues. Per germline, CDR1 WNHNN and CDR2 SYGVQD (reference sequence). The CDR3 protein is CAIGQGALGANVLTF. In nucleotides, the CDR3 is TGCGCCATCGGACAGGGGGCTCTTGGGGCCAACGTCCTGACTTTC.

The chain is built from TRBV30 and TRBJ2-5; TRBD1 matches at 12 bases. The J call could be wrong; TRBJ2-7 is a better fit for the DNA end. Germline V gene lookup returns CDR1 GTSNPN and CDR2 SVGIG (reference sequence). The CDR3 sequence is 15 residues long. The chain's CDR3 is CAWRRFGTGGVEQYF. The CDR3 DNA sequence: TGTGCCTGGAGACGATTCGGGACAGGGGGCGTCGAGCAGTACTTC.

In nucleotides, the CDR3 is TGTGCCAGCCGGCGGACAGTCCTTTATTCACCCCTCCACTTT. It translates to CASRRTVLYSPLHF. The genes are TRBV6-5 and TRBJ1-6, with D possibly matching TRBD1 (6 bases). Germline V gene data show CDR1 as MNHEY and CDR2 as SVGAGI. The length of the CDR3 is 14 residues. V was pared by 8 bases and J by 8 bases, with 16 bases between.

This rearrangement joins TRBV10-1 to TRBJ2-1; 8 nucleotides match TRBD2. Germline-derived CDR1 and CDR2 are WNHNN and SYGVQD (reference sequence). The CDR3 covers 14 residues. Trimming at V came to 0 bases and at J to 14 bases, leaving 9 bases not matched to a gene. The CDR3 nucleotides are TGCGCCAGCAGTGAGTCGTCCGGGAGGGCCACTAAGTTCTTC. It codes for CASSESSGRATKFF.

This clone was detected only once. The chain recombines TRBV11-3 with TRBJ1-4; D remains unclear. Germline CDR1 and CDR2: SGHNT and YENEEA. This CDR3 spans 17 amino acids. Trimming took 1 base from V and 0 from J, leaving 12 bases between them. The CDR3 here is CASSLGRFGATNEKLFF. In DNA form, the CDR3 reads TGTGCCAGCAGCTTAGGGAGGTTTGGAGCAACTAATGAAAAACTGTTTTTT.

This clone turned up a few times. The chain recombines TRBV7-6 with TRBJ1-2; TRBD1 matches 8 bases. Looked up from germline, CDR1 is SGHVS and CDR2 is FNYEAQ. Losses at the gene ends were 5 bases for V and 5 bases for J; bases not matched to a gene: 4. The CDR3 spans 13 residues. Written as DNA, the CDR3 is TGTGCCAGCAGCGCCCAGGGGGCGTATGGCTACACCTTC. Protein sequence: CASSAQGAYGYTF. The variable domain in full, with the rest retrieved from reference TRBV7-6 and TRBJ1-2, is GAGVSQSPRYKVTKRGQDVALRCDPISGHVSLYWYRQALGQGPEFLTYFNYEAQQDKSGLPNDRFSAERPEGSISTLTIQRTEQRDSAMYRCASSAQGAYGYTFGSGTRLTVV.

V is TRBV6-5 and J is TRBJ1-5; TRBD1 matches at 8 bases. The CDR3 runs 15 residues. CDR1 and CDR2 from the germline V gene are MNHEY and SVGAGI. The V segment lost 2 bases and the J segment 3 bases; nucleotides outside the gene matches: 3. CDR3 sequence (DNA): TGTGCCAGCAGTTACGCAGGGGGCAACAATCAGCCCCAGCATTTT. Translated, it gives CASSYAGGNNQPQHF.

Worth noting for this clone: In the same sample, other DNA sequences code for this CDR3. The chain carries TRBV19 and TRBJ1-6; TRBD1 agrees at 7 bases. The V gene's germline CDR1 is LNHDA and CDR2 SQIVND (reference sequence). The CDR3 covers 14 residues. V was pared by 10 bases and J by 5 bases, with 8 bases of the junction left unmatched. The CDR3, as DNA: TGTGCCACTAGGCCGGGACAGAATAATTCACCCCTCCACTTT. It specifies CATRPGQNNSPLHF.

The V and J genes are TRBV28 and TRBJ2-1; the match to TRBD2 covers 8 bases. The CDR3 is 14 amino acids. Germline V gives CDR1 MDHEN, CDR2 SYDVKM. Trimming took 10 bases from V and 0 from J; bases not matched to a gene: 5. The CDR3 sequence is CAIRTSLSYNEQFF. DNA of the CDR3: TGTGCCATCCGGACTAGCCTCTCCTACAATGAGCAGTTCTTC.

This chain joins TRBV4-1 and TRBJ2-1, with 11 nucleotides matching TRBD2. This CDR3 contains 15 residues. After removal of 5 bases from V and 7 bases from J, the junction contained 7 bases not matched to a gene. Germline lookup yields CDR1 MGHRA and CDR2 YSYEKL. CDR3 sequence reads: CASSSSGRAWNEQFF. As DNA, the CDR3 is TGCGCCAGCAGCAGTAGCGGGAGGGCCTGGAATGAGCAGTTCTTC.

The CDR3 spells CASSAVVAGYEQFF. The CDR3 coding sequence is TGTGCCAGCAGCGCTGTGGTAGCGGGGTATGAGCAGTTCTTC. The chain employs TRBV14 and TRBJ2-1, with 8 bases lining up with TRBD2. Trimming took 5 bases from V and 8 from J; bases not matched to a gene: 8. CDR1 is SGHDN and CDR2 is FVKESK in the germline V gene. The CDR3 consists of 14 residues. Combining the CDR3 with reference TRBV14 and TRBJ2-1 gives the whole variable domain EAGVTQFPSHSVIEKGQTVTLRCDPISGHDNLYWYRRVMGKEIKFLLHFVKESKQDESGMPNNRFLAERTGGTYSTLKVQPAELEDSGVYFCASSAVVAGYEQFFGPGTRLTVL.

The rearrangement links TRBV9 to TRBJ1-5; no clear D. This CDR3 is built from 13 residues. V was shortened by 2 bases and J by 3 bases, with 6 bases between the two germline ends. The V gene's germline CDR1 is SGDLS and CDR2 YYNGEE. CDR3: CASSVENNQPQHF. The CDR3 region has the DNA TGTGCCAGCAGCGTTGAGAACAATCAGCCCCAGCATTTT.